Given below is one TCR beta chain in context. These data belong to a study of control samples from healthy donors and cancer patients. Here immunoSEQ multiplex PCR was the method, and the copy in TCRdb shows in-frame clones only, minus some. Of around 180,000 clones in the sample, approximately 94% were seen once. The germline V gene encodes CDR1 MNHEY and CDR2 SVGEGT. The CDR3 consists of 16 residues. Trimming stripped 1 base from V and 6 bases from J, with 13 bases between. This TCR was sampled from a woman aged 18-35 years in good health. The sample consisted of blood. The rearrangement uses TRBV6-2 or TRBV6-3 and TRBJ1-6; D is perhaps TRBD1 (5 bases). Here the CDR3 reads CASSYFSGLLNSPLHF. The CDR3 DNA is TGTGCCAGCAGTTACTTCTCGGGACTTCTTAATTCACCCCTCCACTTT.